This is a list of T cell receptor beta chains from one sample in a study of blood T cell repertoires in COVID-19. Sequencing was performed with immunoSEQ multiplex PCR; in TCRdb, only in-frame clones are kept and a portion is missing. This table has 90,000 to 120,000 clones, 88% appearing once. Sequenced material: peripheral blood. The receptors originated from a human donor in a cohort sampled during active COVID-19. Both conserved end residues are part of each CDR3.

V gene: TRBV5-1; J gene: TRBJ2-6; CDR3 protein: CASSSTLLSGANVLTF
V gene: TRBV27; J gene: TRBJ2-5; CDR3 protein: CASSSLRGGLQETQYF
V gene: TRBV11-3; J gene: TRBJ2-7; CDR3 protein: CASSLDQSDEQYF
V gene: TRBV7-2; J gene: TRBJ2-7; CDR3 protein: CASSLAADPTYEQYF
V gene: TRBV19; J gene: TRBJ1-5; CDR3 protein: CATLKDRGSNQPQHF
V gene: TRBV19; J gene: TRBJ2-1; CDR3 protein: CASSIGLAGFDNEQFF
V gene: TRBV4-2; J gene: TRBJ2-5; CDR3 protein: CASSQGAGQGTSGPSETQYF
V gene: TRBV29-1; J gene: TRBJ1-1; CDR3 protein: CSAEYQQGMNTEAFF
V gene: TRBV25-1; J gene: TRBJ2-5; CDR3 protein: CASSESRGTGYQETQYF
V gene: TRBV6-5; J gene: TRBJ1-2; CDR3 protein: CASGRGANYGYTF
V gene: TRBV6-6; J gene: TRBJ2-7; CDR3 protein: CASSYADYEQYF
V gene: TRBV19; J gene: TRBJ2-1; CDR3 protein: CASSIGSNEQFF
V gene: TRBV6-5; J gene: TRBJ2-2; CDR3 protein: CASSSRDRGQGGELFF
V gene: TRBV5-6; J gene: TRBJ1-1; CDR3 protein: CASSWDRGPRAEAFF
V gene: TRBV7-9; J gene: TRBJ2-3; CDR3 protein: CASSSPTGEGTDTQYF
V gene: TRBV27; J gene: TRBJ1-6; CDR3 protein: CASSSGTGRYSPLHF
V gene: TRBV6-5; J gene: TRBJ1-1; CDR3 protein: CASSYEDRGNTEAFF
V gene: TRBV7-3; J gene: TRBJ2-3; CDR3 protein: CASSKTGVNTDTQYF
V gene: TRBV18; J gene: TRBJ2-3; CDR3 protein: CASSRQDLDTQYF
V gene: TRBV5-4; J gene: TRBJ2-3; CDR3 protein: CASSLGGQGTDTQYF
V gene: TRBV19; J gene: TRBJ1-1; CDR3 protein: CASSFGGGGTEAFF
V gene: TRBV6-5; J gene: TRBJ1-5; CDR3 protein: CASSYTTGVDQPQHF
V gene: TRBV2; J gene: TRBJ2-2; CDR3 protein: CASSEMGTSAAGELFF
V gene: TRBV25-1; J gene: TRBJ1-1; CDR3 protein: CASTPGQGDTEAFF
V gene: TRBV13; J gene: TRBJ1-2; CDR3 protein: CASSLAGSLSGYTF
V gene: TRBV10-1; J gene: TRBJ2-1; CDR3 protein: CASSDLRQGARNEQFF
V gene: TRBV19; J gene: TRBJ2-7; CDR3 protein: CASSSRQPYEQYF
V gene: TRBV7-8; J gene: TRBJ1-5; CDR3 protein: CASSLGQGDNQPQHF
V gene: TRBV9; J gene: TRBJ2-3; CDR3 protein: CASSVAMAGVFTDTQYF
V gene: TRBV13; J gene: TRBJ2-2; CDR3 protein: CASSPWGGSKPGELFF
V gene: TRBV2; J gene: TRBJ2-5; CDR3 protein: CASSGYSGTPVETQYF
V gene: TRBV7-9; J gene: TRBJ2-5; CDR3 protein: CASSPPLGGEGETQYF
V gene: TRBV21-1; J gene: TRBJ1-1; CDR3 protein: CASSKMGLRAFF
V gene: TRBV7-3; J gene: TRBJ2-1; CDR3 protein: CASSLTGGGVEQFF
V gene: TRBV19; J gene: TRBJ2-1; CDR3 protein: CASSIGSRAGGPRGSEQFF
V gene: TRBV24-1; J gene: TRBJ1-2; CDR3 protein: CATSDSTGEYYGYTF
V gene: TRBV6-6; J gene: TRBJ2-7; CDR3 protein: CASSSGTSGGYEQYF
V gene: TRBV3-1/TRBV3-2; J gene: TRBJ1-5; CDR3 protein: CASSQGYGGNQPQHF
V gene: TRBV19; J gene: TRBJ2-3; CDR3 protein: CASSMLAGTTDTQYF
V gene: TRBV6-6; J gene: TRBJ1-1; CDR3 protein: CASSNGQGAEAFF
V gene: TRBV13; J gene: TRBJ1-4; CDR3 protein: CASSYNPGGPGGGEKLFF
V gene: TRBV5-1; J gene: TRBJ1-5; CDR3 protein: CASSLDNGDQPQHF
V gene: TRBV5-8; J gene: TRBJ2-5; CDR3 protein: CASSLGQAPSETQYF
V gene: TRBV28; J gene: TRBJ1-3; CDR3 protein: CASTPGGSGNTIYF